This passage covers 7 T cell receptor beta chains from one sample sequenced in a study of blood T cell repertoires in COVID-19. Libraries were prepared by immunoSEQ multiplex PCR; TCRdb keeps only in-frame clonotypes and omits some of them. The sample shows some 400,000 clones, about 80% of them seen only once. The material sequenced was peripheral blood. Receptors were obtained from a human donor with acute or convalescent COVID-19. The donor label of this sample is uncertain.

This clone was seen repeatedly, ten times or more. The genes are TRBV7-6 and TRBJ1-5; weak D call: TRBD1 (6 bases). V lost 1 base and J lost 3, with 13 bases in between. Germline-derived CDR1 and CDR2 are SGHVS and FNYEAQ. The CDR3 loop spans 16 amino acids. The CDR3 sequence is CASSLGPTGTNQPQHF. CDR3 nucleotide sequence: TGTGCCAGCAGCTTAGGTCCCACAGGGACCAATCAGCCCCAGCATTTT.

The chain employs TRBV2 and TRBJ1-4; D is possibly TRBD1 (5 bases). CDR3 size: 15 residues. V gave up 4 bases and J gave up 6 bases, with 15 bases separating them. Germline V gene data show CDR1 as SNHLY and CDR2 as FYNNEI. The DNA for the CDR3 is TGTGCCAGCAGTGCGCAGGGTACTCTCTATGAAAAACTGTTTTTT. This gives the protein CASSAQGTLYEKLFF.

This clone was picked up one time. The chain recombines TRBV29-1 with TRBJ2-3; 8 nucleotides align to TRBD2. V trimming: 4 bases; J trimming: 2 bases; junction bases outside the gene matches: 11. The CDR3 is made up of 16 amino acids. Germline V lookup: CDR1 SQVTM, CDR2 ANQGSEA. The CDR3, as DNA: TGCAGCGTTGGATCAGCGGGGGTCGAGCTCACAGATACGCAGTATTTT. Translating it yields CSVGSAGVELTDTQYF.

This chain links TRBV7-8 with TRBJ1-1; the D gene is possibly TRBD1 (6 bases). Germline lookup yields CDR1 SGHVS and CDR2 FQNEAQ. There are 13 residues in the CDR3. The V and J ends lost 4 bases and 8 bases respectively, with 14 bases between them. CDR3 region: CASSSPGHPEAFF. The CDR3 region has the DNA TGTGCCAGCAGCTCCCCGGGACACCCAGAAGCTTTCTTT. The variable domain in full, completed from reference TRBV7-8 and TRBJ1-1, reads GAGVSQSPRYKVAKRGQDVALRCDPISGHVSLFWYQQALGQGPEFLTYFQNEAQLDKSGLPSDRFFAERPEGSVSTLKIQRTQQEDSAVYLCASSSPGHPEAFFGQGTRLTVV.

Concerning this clone: Other DNA sequences within the sample encode an identical CDR3. This chain joins TRBV3-1 (or the pseudogene TRBV3-2) and TRBJ1-2; 9 nucleotides match TRBD1. The CDR3 contains 14 residues. Germline assignment: CDR1 LGHDT and CDR2 YNNKEL (reference sequence). V lost 1 base and J lost 5; bases outside the gene matches: 2. DNA of the CDR3: TGTGCCAGCAGCCAAGGACAGGGGGGATATGGCTACACCTTC. This encodes CASSQGQGGYGYTF.

V gene TRBV7-9 combines with J gene TRBJ2-2, with D uncertain. The V end was cut by 5 bases, the J end by 9 bases, with 7 bases between. Germline V gene lookup returns CDR1 SEHNR and CDR2 FQNEAQ (reference sequence). The CDR3 loop spans 11 amino acids. The CDR3 here is CASSPLRELFF. The CDR3, as DNA: TGTGCCAGCAGCCCGCTAAGGGAGCTGTTTTTT.

This rearrangement joins TRBV7-8 to TRBJ1-5; TRBD1 matches 12 bases. The CDR3 covers 20 residues. Per germline, CDR1 SGHVS and CDR2 FQNEAQ. V shed 5 bases and J 1 base; nucleotides not matched to a gene: 15. The CDR3 loop is CASSPRARDRGRMSNQPQHF. CDR3 coding DNA: TGTGCCAGCAGCCCGAGGGCCCGGGACAGGGGGCGAATGAGCAATCAGCCCCAGCATTTT.